This T cell receptor (beta chain) was recorded in a study of CD8+ T cells in alopecia areata (dated by TCRdb to 2016 to 2019). Some background on the complete study: Treated patients were enrolled in an open-label pilot trial of oral tofacitinib, 5 to 10 mg twice daily, for moderate-to-severe alopecia areata. Tofacitinib was administered for 6 to 18 months, and 6 months of follow-up off drug were then conducted to assess delayed response and recurrence. High-throughput TCRbeta sequencing was used to examine T cell clonal expansion in alopecia areata in both the C3H/HeJ mouse model and human patients. In humans, TCRbeta sequencing was performed on scalp tissue and on sorted CD4+ and CD8+ peripheral blood T cells from healthy controls and from patients with patchy or totalis/universalis alopecia areata. Patients on tofacitinib were biopsied at baseline and after 4 and 24 weeks of treatment, and several of the patients also had a later scalp biopsy. Scalp clonality was compared among normal scalp (n=4), patchy alopecia areata scalp (n=8), and alopecia totalis/universalis scalp (n=8). The RNA source kit depended on sample type: the PAXgene miRNA kit for fixed scalp, the miRNeasy kit for PBMCs, and the RNeasy kit for mouse skin. TCRbeta CDR3 regions were amplified by immunoSEQ multiplex PCR with 35 Vbeta forward and 13 Jbeta reverse primers.

The receptor library was made with the immunoSEQ multiplex PCR assay. For TCR sequencing, RNA was extracted from every sample and reverse transcribed into cDNA to serve as template. First-strand cDNA was synthesized using SuperScript III with a 2:1 mix of oligo-dT and random hexamers. A synthetic immune receptor repertoire was used to measure amplification bias, and any remaining bias was corrected computationally. Concerning the study's data processing: After raw reads were preprocessed to remove errors, the CDR3 was defined following IMGT conventions as running from the conserved cysteine to phenylalanine. To get clonality, Shannon entropy was normalized by log2 of the number of productive unique TCRs and the result was subtracted from 1. Whether each scalp clone was CD4 or CD8 was inferred by checking scalp TCRbeta sequences against the CD4 and CD8 repertoires from sorted blood. TCRdb mirrors the immuneACCESS table, restricted to in-frame sequences. Some clones are absent from its copies; in checked studies, under half trace to an unresolved V gene, and the reason for the others is unknown. V and J calls and clone size follow that table, whereas D and trimming were derived from the DNA. The sample yields more than 150,000 clones; under 60% were counted once. The top ten hold just under 20% of the sample.

This clone has only a few counts. Its binding antigen is unknown. No clone much larger than this one lies a single base away; base qualities are absent. Study-wide findings and limitations: TCR sequences shared between patients were less clear than in mice, possibly partly because of HLA diversity in the patient population. Compared with normal scalp, lesional scalp had higher clonality and more expanded CD8+ clones, particularly in alopecia totalis/universalis, a pattern that suggests antigenic drive. Scalp TCR repertoire analysis is complicated because resident alphabeta T cells in normal human skin are also sequenced, whereas mouse skin is dominated by gammadelta T cells.

Interpreted using the paper, the time point label stands for: baseline before oral tofacitinib. From alopecia areata patients, peripheral blood was collected along with lesional scalp punch biopsies. PBMCs were isolated by density centrifugation and stained for CD3, CD4 and CD8, and CD4+ and CD8+ T cells were sorted on a FACSAria. The TCR was taken from a human donor with alopecia areata. Sequenced material: CD8+ T cells sorted from blood, taken at week 0.

The DNA is as follows: TGTGCCAGTAGTATAGATCAACTCCACACGGGACAGCCGAACTATGGCTACACCTTC. Its product reads: CASSIDQLHTGQPNYGYTF. The chain is encoded by TRBV19 joined to TRBJ1-2, with 7 middle bases fitting TRBD1. CDR1 LNHDA and CDR2 SQIVND are derived from the germline V gene (reference sequence). V lost 0 bases and J lost 2 bases, and the count of bases not matched to a germline gene is 15. From cysteine to phenylalanine, the CDR3 is 19 amino acids long. The read is trimmed to its CDR3 DNA, 57 bases read in frame from base 1.